This entry lists 7 T cell receptor beta chains sequenced from one sample in a study of shared clonotypes between healthy human individuals. Profiled with immunoSEQ multiplex PCR; TCRdb holds only in-frame clones, not every one. The sample lists about 1.1 million clones, approximately 75% occurring once. The sample was memory CD4+ T cells from PBMCs. Subset meaning: CD45RA-negative fraction. The origin of the receptors is a man in his late teens or twenties in good health. Some clones in this sample may be carry-over from other donors' samples.

The rearrangement uses TRBV11-2 and TRBJ2-3; 8 positions match TRBD2. The CDR3 sequence is 14 residues long. V shed 5 bases, J shed 4 bases, and the junction held 5 bases outside the gene matches. The V gene's germline CDR1 is SGHAT and CDR2 FQNNGV. The CDR3 DNA reads TGTGCCAGCAGCGCGCCGGGACTAGCAGATACGCAGTATTTT. This gives the protein CASSAPGLADTQYF. Based on the CDR3 plus reference TRBV11-2 and TRBJ2-3, the full variable domain is EAGVAQSPRYKIIEKRQSVAFWCNPISGHATLYWYQQILGQGPKLLIQFQNNGVVDDSQLPKDRFSAERLKGVDSTLKIQPAKLEDSAVYLCASSAPGLADTQYFGPGTRLTVL.

This clone appeared once. This chain uses TRBV10-3 with TRBJ2-1; D is perhaps TRBD2 (6 bases). Trimming left V 8 bases short and J 0 bases short, with 8 bases between. CDR1 and CDR2 from the germline V gene are ENHRY and SYGVKD. CDR3 length: 13 residues. CDR3: CAISGGSYNEQFF. The CDR3 DNA follows: TGTGCCATCTCCGGGGGCTCCTACAATGAGCAGTTCTTC.

V usage is TRBV6-4 and J usage is TRBJ2-1; 9 bases match TRBD1. The CDR3 consists of 14 residues. CDR1 is MRHNA, CDR2 SNTAGT, per germline. With V trimmed by 3 bases and J by 10 bases, 7 bases remained unmatched. The CDR3 nucleotides are TGTGCCAGCAGTGAACAGGGGGCAGCGGAGGAGCAGTTCTTC. It translates to CASSEQGAAEEQFF.

The chain links TRBV27 to TRBJ2-2; 7 positions agree with TRBD1. Germline V lookup: CDR1 MNHEY, CDR2 SMNVEV (reference sequence). Trimming removed 5 bases from V and 4 bases from J; junction bases left unmatched: 10. The CDR3 loop spans 16 amino acids. CDR3 bases: TGTGCCAGCAGTCCCGACAGGGTCCGCGGCACCGGGGAGCTGTTTTTT. Translating gives CASSPDRVRGTGELFF.

This chain uses TRBV28 with TRBJ1-2; perhaps TRBD1 as D (5 bases). The V end was cut by 5 bases, the J end by 2 bases, with 12 bases between. In germline, CDR1 is MDHEN, CDR2 SYDVKM. There are 14 residues in the CDR3. The CDR3 region is CASSGGDGNYGYTF. Written as DNA, the CDR3 is TGTGCCAGCAGTGGGGGGGACGGCAACTATGGCTACACCTTC.

The CDR3 coding sequence is TGTGCCAGCAGCTTGGGAGGAGGACCATCAACTAATGAAAAACTGTTTTTT. The encoded protein is CASSLGGGPSTNEKLFF. V and J are TRBV5-8 and TRBJ1-4; no definite D call. The CDR3 totals 17 residues. Germline-derived CDR1 and CDR2 are SGHTS and YDEGEE. V was clipped by 0 bases and J by 0 bases, with 12 bases between them.

The V call is TRBV5-4, the J call TRBJ1-2; D not certain. The CDR3 extends over 14 amino acids. Trimming removed 0 bases from V and 4 bases from J, with 10 bases in between. Germline V gene sequence: CDR1 SGHNT, CDR2 YYREEE (reference sequence). CDR3 sequence reads: CASSLDSATYGYTF. The CDR3 DNA follows: TGTGCCAGCAGCTTGGACAGTGCCACCTATGGCTACACCTTC.